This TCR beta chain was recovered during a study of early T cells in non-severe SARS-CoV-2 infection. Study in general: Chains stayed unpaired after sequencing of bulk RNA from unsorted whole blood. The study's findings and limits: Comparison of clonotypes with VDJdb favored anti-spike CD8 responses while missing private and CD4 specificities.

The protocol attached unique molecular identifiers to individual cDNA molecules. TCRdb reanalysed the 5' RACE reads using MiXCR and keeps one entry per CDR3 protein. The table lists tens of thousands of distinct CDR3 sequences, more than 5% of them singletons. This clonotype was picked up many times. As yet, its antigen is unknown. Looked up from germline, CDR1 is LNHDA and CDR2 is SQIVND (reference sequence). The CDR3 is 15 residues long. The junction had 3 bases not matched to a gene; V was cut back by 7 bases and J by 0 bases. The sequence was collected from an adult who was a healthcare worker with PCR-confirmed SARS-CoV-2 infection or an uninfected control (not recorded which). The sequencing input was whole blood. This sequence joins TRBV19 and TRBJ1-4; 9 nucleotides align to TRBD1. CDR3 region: CASTGTGTTNEKLFF. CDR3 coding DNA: TGTGCCAGTACCGGGACAGGGACAACTAATGAAAAACTGTTTTTT.